Following are 10 T cell receptor beta chains from one sample sequenced in a study of control samples from healthy donors and cancer patients. Using immunoSEQ multiplex PCR, the repertoire was profiled, and TCRdb retains in-frame clones only, with some absent. This sample has around 110,000 clones, with 93% found just once. The specimen sequenced was blood. The receptors here all came from a man aged 25 to 45 in good health.

This clone was counted once. V usage is TRBV11-1 and J usage is TRBJ1-2; D not resolved. Germline CDR1 SGHAT, CDR2 FQDESV (reference sequence). CDR3 length: 17 amino acids. The V gene lost 0 bases and the J gene lost 6 bases, with 20 bases spanning the gap. The DNA of the CDR3 is TGTGCCAGCAGCTTAGCGGAGTCTGTGGACCGACCAAATGGCTACACCTTC. This gives the protein CASSLAESVDRPNGYTF.

The rearrangement uses TRBV19 and TRBJ1-1; 7 bases align to TRBD1. J lost 1 base, V lost 8 bases, and 4 bases had no gene match. Germline CDR1 reads LNHDA; CDR2 reads SQIVND (reference sequence). CDR3 length: 13 amino acids. CDR3 in amino acids: CASQDRRNTEAFF. The CDR3 DNA reads as TGTGCCAGTCAGGACAGGAGGAACACTGAAGCTTTCTTT.

The count of this clone is one. The rearrangement joins TRBV10-1 to TRBJ1-1; D perhaps matches TRBD1 (6 bases). V was clipped by 6 bases and J by 5 bases, with 16 bases between them. This CDR3 has 14 residues. CDR1 WNHNN and CDR2 SYGVQD come from the germline V gene (reference sequence). The CDR3 protein is CASRAEAQGTEAFF. The CDR3, as DNA: TGCGCCAGCAGAGCGGAAGCACAGGGTACTGAAGCTTTCTTT.

Only a few counts were recorded for this clone. The V call is TRBV14, the J call TRBJ2-2; D gene unclear. Germline CDR1 reads SGHDN; CDR2 reads FVKESK. This CDR3 has 13 residues. V lost 4 bases and J lost 4, with 7 bases in between. In DNA, the CDR3 is TGTGCCAGCAGCCGAAGACTCACCGGGGAGCTGTTTTTT. This gives the protein CASSRRLTGELFF.

The V and J genes are TRBV3-1 (or the pseudogene TRBV3-2) and TRBJ1-4, with D perhaps TRBD1 (6 bases). Trimming left V 1 base short and J 7 bases short, with 16 bases between. Per germline, CDR1 LGHDT and CDR2 YNNKEL (reference sequence). CDR3 length: 16 residues. CDR3 coding DNA: TGTGCCAGCAGCCAAGGATGGGGGGGCAAGGGTGAAAAACTGTTTTTT. This encodes CASSQGWGGKGEKLFF.

Regarding this clone: Other DNA sequences in this specimen translate into the identical CDR3. The chain recombines TRBV27 with TRBJ2-7; TRBD1 might be the D (6 bases). Trimming took 3 bases from V and 0 from J, leaving 12 bases between them. The CDR3 has 15 residues. The germline V gene encodes CDR1 MNHEY and CDR2 SMNVEV (reference sequence). CDR3 amino acids: CASSFTGLSSYEQYF. CDR3 DNA: TGTGCCAGCAGTTTCACAGGGCTCAGCTCCTACGAGCAGTACTTC.

The chain joins TRBV19 to TRBJ1-5; D remains ambiguous. Trimming shortened V by 4 bases and J by 4 bases, and 8 bases separated the two germline ends. In germline, CDR1 is LNHDA, CDR2 SQIVND (reference sequence). There are 13 residues in the CDR3. CDR3 sequence (DNA): TGTGCCAGTAGTAACAGACTTAATCAGCCCCAGCATTTT. Translated: CASSNRLNQPQHF.

Comment on this clone: The germline gene is not matched at one end of the junction; a read error may be the cause. The chain carries TRBV10-3 and TRBJ2-6; 7 nucleotides match TRBD2. Germline V gene sequence: CDR1 ENHRY, CDR2 SYGVKD. The CDR3 runs to 16 residues. CDR3 bases: TGTGCCATCAGTGAGCCAGGGAGGGCTGGGGCCAACGTCCCGACTTTC. Translated, it gives CAISEPGRAGANVPTF.

This chain uses TRBV19 with TRBJ1-1, with TRBD1 matching 8 bases. Germline CDR1 reads LNHDA; CDR2 reads SQIVND (reference sequence). This CDR3 has 14 amino acids. Germline trimming cut 5 bases from V and 3 bases from J; bases unmatched to any gene: 5. The CDR3: CASSGTGIYTEAFF. In DNA form, the CDR3 reads TGTGCCAGTAGTGGGACAGGAATCTACACTGAAGCTTTCTTT.

The chain employs TRBV18 and TRBJ2-7, with D perhaps assigned TRBD1 or TRBD2 (5 bases each). The germline V gene has CDR1 KGHSH and CDR2 LQKENI. The CDR3 totals 13 residues. The ends were cut back, 4 bases at V and 2 bases at J, with 9 bases in the middle. CDR3 DNA sequence: TGTGCCAGCTCACGGGACCAGACCTACGAGCAGTACGTC. Protein: CASSRDQTYEQYV.